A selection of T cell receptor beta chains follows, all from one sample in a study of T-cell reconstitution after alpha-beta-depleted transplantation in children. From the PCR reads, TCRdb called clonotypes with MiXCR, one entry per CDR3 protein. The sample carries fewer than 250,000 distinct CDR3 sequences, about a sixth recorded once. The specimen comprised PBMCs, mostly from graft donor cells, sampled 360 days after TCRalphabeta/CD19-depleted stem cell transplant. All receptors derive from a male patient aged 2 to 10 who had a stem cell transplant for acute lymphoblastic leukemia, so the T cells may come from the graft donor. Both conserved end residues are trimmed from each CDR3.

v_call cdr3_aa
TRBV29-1 SVFVQATNEKLF
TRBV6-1 ASSQAAEQTYEQY
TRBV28 ASSLRVRRGVNGYT
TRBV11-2 ASSLGVLAGAKETQY
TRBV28 ASSLGQGANQPQH
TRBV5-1 ASSQNGVRVADTQY
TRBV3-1 ASSPPWGTGELF
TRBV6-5 ASSISGTGEF
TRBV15 ATSPRGPIYEQY
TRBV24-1 ATSDLGGSSYNEQF
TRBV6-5 ASSSRTSGGSSYNEQF
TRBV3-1 ASSLVASGGISYEQY
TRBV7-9 ASSFFMTKGHEQF
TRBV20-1 SARQTGGSSYEQY
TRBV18 ASSPHRLAGGLYEQY
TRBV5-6 ASRQGAREQY
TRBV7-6 ASSPSDRGRYEQY
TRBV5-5 ASSYTSATTDTQY
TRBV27 ASSSADSLVYGYT
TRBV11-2 ASSYKETGELF
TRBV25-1 ASRQAGGRGDTQY
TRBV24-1 ATSSQGGVNQPQH
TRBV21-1 ASSKRGVALRRTDTQY
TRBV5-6 ASSLGLAGVTDTQY
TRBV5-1 ASSRLTGGEETQY
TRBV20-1 SAYYAENTGELF
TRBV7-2 ASSPGTSGGTDTQY
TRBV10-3 AISEWAGDQPQH
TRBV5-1 ASSGGSANTGELF
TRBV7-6 ASTLRGQGEAF
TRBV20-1 SADVVDEQY
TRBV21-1 ASSAPEEGGEQF
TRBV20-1 SARSQGATDTQY
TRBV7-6 ASSSSPRRSTDTQY
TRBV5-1 ASSLKGMSTDTQY
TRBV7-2 ASSGNRGNEQY
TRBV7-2 ASSLAGLVMETQY
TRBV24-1 ATSDSNIQY
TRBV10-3 AIGTAADEQY
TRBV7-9 ASSLGRDRDYEQY
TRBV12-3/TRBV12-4 ASSRGQPRETQY
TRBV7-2 ASSLVQRAKAF
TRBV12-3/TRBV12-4 ASSFLHGAGYEQY
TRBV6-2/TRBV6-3 ASRAWRGTYEQY
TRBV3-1 ASSQDGPANQPQH
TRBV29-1 SVDGPRSNTDTQY
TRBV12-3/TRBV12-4 AIGGRELF
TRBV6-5 ASRGTGSFHEQY